The clone carrying this T cell receptor beta chain showed up just once. These data are taken from a study of blood T cell repertoires in COVID-19. Whole-study context: The United States, Italy and Spain provided the acute and convalescent COVID-19 samples. In each case, the material was cDNA or gDNA derived from T cells, B-cell-depleted T cells, or PBMCs.

Germline trimming cut 5 bases from V and 3 bases from J; bases unmatched to any gene: 6. Germline CDR1 MNHEY, CDR2 SVGEGT. This CDR3 has 16 amino acids. In the original workflow: Amplification with reference gene primers provided the estimates of nucleated cell counts. Here immunoSEQ multiplex PCR was the method, and the copy in TCRdb shows in-frame clones only, minus some. V and J calls and clone size follow that table, whereas D and trimming were derived from the DNA. The sample carries 70,000 or so clones, under 95% recorded once. Source material: peripheral blood. The sequence was obtained from a human donor in a cohort sampled during active COVID-19. V gene TRBV6-2 or TRBV6-3 combines with J gene TRBJ2-1; 11 bases fit TRBD2. The CDR3 DNA is TGTGCCAGCAGTCTGGGACTAGCGGTAAACTACAATGAGCAGTTCTTC. Translating gives CASSLGLAVNYNEQFF.